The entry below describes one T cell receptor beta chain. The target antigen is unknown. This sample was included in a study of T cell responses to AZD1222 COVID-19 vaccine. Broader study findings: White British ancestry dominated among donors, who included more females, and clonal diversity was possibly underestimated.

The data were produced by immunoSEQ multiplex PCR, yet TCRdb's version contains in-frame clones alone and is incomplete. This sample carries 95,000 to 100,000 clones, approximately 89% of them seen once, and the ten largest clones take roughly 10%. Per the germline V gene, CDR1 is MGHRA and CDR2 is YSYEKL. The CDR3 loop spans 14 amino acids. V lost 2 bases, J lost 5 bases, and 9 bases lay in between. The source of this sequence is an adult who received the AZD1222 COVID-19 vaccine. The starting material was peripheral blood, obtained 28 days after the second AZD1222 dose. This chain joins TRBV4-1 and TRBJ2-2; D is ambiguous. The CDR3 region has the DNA TGCGCCAGCAGCCAATTTGCTAGTACCGGGGAGCTGTTTTTT. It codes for CASSQFASTGELFF.